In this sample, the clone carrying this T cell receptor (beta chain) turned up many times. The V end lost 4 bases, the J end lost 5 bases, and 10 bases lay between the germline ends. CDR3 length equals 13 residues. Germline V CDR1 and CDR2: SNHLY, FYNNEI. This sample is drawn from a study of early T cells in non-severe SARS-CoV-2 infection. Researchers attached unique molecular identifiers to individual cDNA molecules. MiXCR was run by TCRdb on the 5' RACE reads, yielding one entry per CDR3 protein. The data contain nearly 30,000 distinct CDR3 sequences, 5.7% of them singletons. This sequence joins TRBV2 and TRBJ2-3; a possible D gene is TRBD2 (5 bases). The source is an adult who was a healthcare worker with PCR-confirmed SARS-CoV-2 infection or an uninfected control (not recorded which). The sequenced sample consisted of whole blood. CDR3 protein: CASSGSAGDTQYF. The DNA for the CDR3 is TGTGCCAGCAGTGGTAGCGCGGGAGATACGCAGTATTTT.